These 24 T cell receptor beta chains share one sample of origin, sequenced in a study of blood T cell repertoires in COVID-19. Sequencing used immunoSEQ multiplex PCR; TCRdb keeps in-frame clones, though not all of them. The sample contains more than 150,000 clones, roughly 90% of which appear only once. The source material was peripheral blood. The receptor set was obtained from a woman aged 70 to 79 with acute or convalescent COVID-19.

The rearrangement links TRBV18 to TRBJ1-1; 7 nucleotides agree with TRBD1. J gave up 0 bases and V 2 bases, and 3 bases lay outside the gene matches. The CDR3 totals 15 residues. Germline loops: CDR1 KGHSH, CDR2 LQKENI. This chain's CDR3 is CASSPDRAMNTEAFF. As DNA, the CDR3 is TGTGCCAGCTCACCAGACAGGGCCATGAACACTGAAGCTTTCTTT.

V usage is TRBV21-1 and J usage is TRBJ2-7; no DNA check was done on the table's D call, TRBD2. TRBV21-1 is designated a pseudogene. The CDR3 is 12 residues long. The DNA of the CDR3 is TGTGCCAGCCCCGGGAGGGTAGGCGAGCAGTACTTC. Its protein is CASPGRVGEQYF.

The CDR3 here is CASSRDRSQGYTF. The CDR3 nucleotides read TGTGCCAGCAGCAGAGACAGGTCTCAAGGCTACACCTTC. The chain couples TRBV7-9 to TRBJ1-2, with D possibly matching TRBD1 (6 bases). This CDR3 has 13 amino acids. The V end was cut by 5 bases, the J end by 8 bases, with 15 bases between. Germline CDR1 and CDR2: SEHNR and FQNEAQ (reference sequence).

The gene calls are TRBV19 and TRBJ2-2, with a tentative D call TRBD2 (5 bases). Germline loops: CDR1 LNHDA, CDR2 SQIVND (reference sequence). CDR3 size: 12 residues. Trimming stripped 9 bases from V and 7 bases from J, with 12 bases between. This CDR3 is CASLTRSGELFF. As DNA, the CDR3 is TGTGCCAGCCTAACTAGGAGCGGGGAGCTGTTTTTT.

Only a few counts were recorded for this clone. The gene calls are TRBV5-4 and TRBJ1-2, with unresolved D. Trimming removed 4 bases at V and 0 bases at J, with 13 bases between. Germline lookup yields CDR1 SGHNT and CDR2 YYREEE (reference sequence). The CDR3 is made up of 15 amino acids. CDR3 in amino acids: CASSHPTAANYGYTF. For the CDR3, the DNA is TGTGCCAGCAGCCACCCGACGGCGGCTAACTATGGCTACACCTTC.

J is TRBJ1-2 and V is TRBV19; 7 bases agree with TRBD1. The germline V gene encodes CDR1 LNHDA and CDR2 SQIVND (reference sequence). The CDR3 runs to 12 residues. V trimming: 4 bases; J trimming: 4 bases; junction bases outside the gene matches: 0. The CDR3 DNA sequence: TGTGCCAGTAGTAGGACAGGCTATGGCTACACCTTC. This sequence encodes CASSRTGYGYTF.

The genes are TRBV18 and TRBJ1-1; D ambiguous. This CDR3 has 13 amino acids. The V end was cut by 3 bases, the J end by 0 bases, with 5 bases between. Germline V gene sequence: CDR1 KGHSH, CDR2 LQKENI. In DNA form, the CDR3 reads TGTGCCAGCTCACCCGCAGTGAACACTGAAGCTTTCTTT. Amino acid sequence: CASSPAVNTEAFF.

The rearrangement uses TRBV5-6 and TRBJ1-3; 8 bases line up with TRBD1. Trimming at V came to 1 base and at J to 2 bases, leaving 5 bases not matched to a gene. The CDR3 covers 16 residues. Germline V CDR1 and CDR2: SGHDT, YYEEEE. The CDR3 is CASSLLMTGAGNTIYF. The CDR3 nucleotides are TGTGCCAGCAGCTTGCTTATGACAGGGGCTGGAAACACCATATATTTT.

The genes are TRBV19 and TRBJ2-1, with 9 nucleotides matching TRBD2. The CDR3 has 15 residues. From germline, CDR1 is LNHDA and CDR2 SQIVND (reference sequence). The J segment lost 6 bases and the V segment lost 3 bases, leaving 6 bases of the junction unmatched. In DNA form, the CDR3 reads TGTGCCAGTAGTATTGGCGGGGGGGCCCCCAATGAGCAGTTCTTC. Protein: CASSIGGGAPNEQFF. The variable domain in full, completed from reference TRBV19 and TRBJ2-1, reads DGGITQSPKYLFRKEGQNVTLSCEQNLNHDAMYWYRQDPGQGLRLIYYSQIVNDFQKGDIAEGYSVSREKKESFPLTVTSAQKNPTAFYLCASSIGGGAPNEQFFGPGTRLTVL.

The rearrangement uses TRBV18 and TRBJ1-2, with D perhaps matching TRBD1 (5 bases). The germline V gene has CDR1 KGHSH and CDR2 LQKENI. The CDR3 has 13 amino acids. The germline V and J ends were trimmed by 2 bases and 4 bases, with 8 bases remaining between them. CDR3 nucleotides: TGTGCCAGCTCACCAGAAAGGGGCTATGGCTACACCTTC. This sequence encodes CASSPERGYGYTF. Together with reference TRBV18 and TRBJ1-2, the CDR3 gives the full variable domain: NAGVMQNPRHLVRRRGQEARLRCSPMKGHSHVYWYRQLPEEGLKFMVYLQKENIIDESGMPKERFSAEFPKEGPSILRIQQVVRGDSAAYFCASSPERGYGYTFGSGTRLTVV.

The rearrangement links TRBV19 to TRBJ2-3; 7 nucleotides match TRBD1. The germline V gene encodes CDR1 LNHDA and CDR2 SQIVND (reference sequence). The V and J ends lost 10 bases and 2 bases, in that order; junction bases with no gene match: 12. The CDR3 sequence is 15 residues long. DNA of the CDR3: TGTGCCACCACAAACCGGGACAGTAACACAGATACGCAGTATTTT. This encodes CATTNRDSNTDTQYF. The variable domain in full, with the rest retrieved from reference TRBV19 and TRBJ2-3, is DGGITQSPKYLFRKEGQNVTLSCEQNLNHDAMYWYRQDPGQGLRLIYYSQIVNDFQKGDIAEGYSVSREKKESFPLTVTSAQKNPTAFYLCATTNRDSNTDTQYFGPGTRLTVL.

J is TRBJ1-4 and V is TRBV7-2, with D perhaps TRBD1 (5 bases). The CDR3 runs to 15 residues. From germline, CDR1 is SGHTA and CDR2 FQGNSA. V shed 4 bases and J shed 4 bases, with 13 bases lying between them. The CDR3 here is CASSYSDSVNEKLFF. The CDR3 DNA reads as TGTGCCAGCAGCTACTCCGACAGTGTTAATGAAAAACTGTTTTTT.

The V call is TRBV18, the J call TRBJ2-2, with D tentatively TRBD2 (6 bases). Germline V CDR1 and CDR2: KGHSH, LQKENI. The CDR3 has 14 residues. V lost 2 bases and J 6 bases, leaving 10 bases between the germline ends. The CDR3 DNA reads TGTGCCAGCTCACCAGGTAGCGGCCCCGGGGAGCTGTTTTTT. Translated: CASSPGSGPGELFF.

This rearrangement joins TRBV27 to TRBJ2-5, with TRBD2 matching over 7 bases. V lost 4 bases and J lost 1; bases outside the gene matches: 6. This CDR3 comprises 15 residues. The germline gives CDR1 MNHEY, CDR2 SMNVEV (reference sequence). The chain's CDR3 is CASSSGPGGQETQYF. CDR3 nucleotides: TGTGCCAGCAGTTCGGGACCGGGAGGCCAAGAGACCCAGTACTTC.

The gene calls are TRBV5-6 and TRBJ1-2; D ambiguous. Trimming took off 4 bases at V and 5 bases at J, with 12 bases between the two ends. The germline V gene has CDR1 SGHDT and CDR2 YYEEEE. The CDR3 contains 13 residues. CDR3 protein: CASSPGGIYGYTF. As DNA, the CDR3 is TGTGCCAGCAGCCCAGGCGGGATTTATGGCTACACCTTC.

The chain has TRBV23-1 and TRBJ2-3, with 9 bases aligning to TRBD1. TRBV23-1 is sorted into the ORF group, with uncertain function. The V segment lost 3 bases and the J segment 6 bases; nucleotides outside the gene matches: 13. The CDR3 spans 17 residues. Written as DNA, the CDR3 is TGCGCCAGCAGTCAGGCCATGAGGGACAGGGATTCGGATACGCAGTATTTT. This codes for CASSQAMRDRDSDTQYF.

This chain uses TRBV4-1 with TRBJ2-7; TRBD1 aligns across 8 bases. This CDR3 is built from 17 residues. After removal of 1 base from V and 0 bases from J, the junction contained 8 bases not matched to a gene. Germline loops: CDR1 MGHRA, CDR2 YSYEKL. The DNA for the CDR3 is TGCGCCAGCAGCCAAGCGACAGGGGCGCTATTCTCCTACGAGCAGTACTTC. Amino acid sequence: CASSQATGALFSYEQYF.

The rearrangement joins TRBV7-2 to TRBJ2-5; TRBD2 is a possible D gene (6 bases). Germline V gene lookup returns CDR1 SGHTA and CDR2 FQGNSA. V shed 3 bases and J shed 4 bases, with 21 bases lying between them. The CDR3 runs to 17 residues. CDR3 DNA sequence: TGTGCCAGCAGCTTTGTGCGACGGGAGTCTTCTCTAGAGACCCAGTACTTC. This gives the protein CASSFVRRESSLETQYF.

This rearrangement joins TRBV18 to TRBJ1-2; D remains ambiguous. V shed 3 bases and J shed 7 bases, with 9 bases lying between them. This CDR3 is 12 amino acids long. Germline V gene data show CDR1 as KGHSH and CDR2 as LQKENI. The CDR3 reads CASSPGLGGYTF. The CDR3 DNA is TGTGCCAGCTCACCGGGCTTGGGTGGCTACACCTTC.

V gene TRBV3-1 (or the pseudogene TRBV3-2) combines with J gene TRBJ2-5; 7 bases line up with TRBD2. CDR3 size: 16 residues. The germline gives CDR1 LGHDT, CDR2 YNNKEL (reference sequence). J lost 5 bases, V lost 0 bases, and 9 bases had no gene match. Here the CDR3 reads CASSQDLAAGGETQYF. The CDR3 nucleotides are TGTGCCAGCAGCCAAGATCTAGCGGCCGGAGGTGAGACCCAGTACTTC.

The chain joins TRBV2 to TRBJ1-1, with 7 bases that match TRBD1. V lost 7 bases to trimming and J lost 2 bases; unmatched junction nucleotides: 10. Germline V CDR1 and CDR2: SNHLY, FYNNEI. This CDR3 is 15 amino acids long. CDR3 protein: CASKQTGQSNTEAFF. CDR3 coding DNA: TGTGCCAGCAAACAGACGGGACAGTCTAACACTGAAGCTTTCTTT.

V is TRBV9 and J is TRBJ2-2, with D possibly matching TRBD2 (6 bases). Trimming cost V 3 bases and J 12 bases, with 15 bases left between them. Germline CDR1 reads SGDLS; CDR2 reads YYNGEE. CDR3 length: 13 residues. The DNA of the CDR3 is TGTGCCAGCAGCGGGGGACTTCCCAATAAGCTGTTTTTT. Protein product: CASSGGLPNKLFF.

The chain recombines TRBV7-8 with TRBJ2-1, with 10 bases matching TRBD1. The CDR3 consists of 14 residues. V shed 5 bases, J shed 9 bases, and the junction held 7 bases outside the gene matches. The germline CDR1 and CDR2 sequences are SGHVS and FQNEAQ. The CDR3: CASSKPGQGSEQFF. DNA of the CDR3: TGTGCCAGCAGCAAACCGGGACAGGGGAGTGAGCAGTTCTTC.

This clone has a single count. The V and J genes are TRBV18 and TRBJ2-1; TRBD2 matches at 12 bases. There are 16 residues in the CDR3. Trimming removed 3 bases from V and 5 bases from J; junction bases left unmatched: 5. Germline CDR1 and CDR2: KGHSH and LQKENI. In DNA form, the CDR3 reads TGTGCCAGCTCACCGGGACTAGCGGGCGGAAACAATGAGCAGTTCTTC. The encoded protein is CASSPGLAGGNNEQFF.